What follows are 8 T cell receptor beta chains derived from one specimen sequenced in a study of regulatory T cells in long-lasting Graves disease. Regarding time point: newly diagnosed GD, antithyroid drugs for less than 3 months. With RNA extracted from PBMCs as input, the TCR library was made. Construction of the TCR beta libraries employed iRepertoire HTBI primers in conjunction with Arm-PCR of CDR3 regions. TCRdb re-called the multiplex PCR reads through MiXCR, storing one row per CDR3 protein. The sample holds 350,000 to 550,000 distinct CDR3 sequences; about a sixth are singletons and the top ten take around 23%. This sample was shared with a second study, whose subject was T cells in Graves' hyperthyroidism and ophthalmopathy.

Sequences were derived from peripheral blood mononuclear cells (PBMCs), sampled at new diagnosis, from a patient treated with antithyroid drugs. Receptors were obtained from a woman in her late teens or twenties with Graves disease.

In its sample, this clonotype was seen many times. The J gene is TRBJ2-7, the V gene TRBV20-1; D gene uncertain. Germline V gene data show CDR1 as DFQATT and CDR2 as SNEGSKA (reference sequence). V was shortened by 1 base and J by 3 bases, with 10 bases between the two germline ends. This CDR3 is 13 amino acids long. The chain's CDR3 is CSARVSEFYEQYF. DNA for the CDR3: TGCAGTGCTAGAGTCTCCGAGTTCTACGAGCAGTACTTC.

V gene TRBV30 combines with J gene TRBJ2-1, with 8 bases fitting TRBD1. CDR1 is GTSNPN, CDR2 SVGIG, per germline (reference sequence). This CDR3 has 12 residues. Germline trimming cut 5 bases from V and 15 bases from J; bases unmatched to any gene: 12. CDR3 bases: TGTGCCTGGTTGGTGGGACAGGCCAGGCCGTTCTTC. Translating gives CAWLVGQARPFF.

This clonotype was counted ten times or more. The chain couples TRBV29-1 to TRBJ2-3, with TRBD1 as a possible D gene (6 bases). The CDR3 length is 13 residues. CDR1 is SQVTM, CDR2 ANQGSEA, per germline. Trimming took off 2 bases at V and 4 bases at J, with 10 bases between the two ends. In DNA form, the CDR3 reads TGCAGCGTTGAATTCAGGGGCGCAGATACGCAGTATTTT. Its translation: CSVEFRGADTQYF.

The sample holds a few counts of this clonotype. The junction does not match germline at one end; this may be a read error. The CDR3 loop reads CASSAPNEQFF. Here the CDR3 DNA reads TGTGCTAGCAGCGCACCTAATGAGCAGTTCTTC. The V call is TRBV7-7, the J call TRBJ2-1; D call uncertain. CDR1 is SSHAT, CDR2 FNYEAQ, per germline (reference sequence). CDR3 length: 11 residues.

This clonotype was observed many times. The CDR3: CASKRTGGTYEQYF. The DNA for the CDR3 is TGTGCCAGCAAGAGGACAGGGGGCACCTACGAGCAGTACTTC. This chain connects TRBV12-3 or TRBV12-4 to TRBJ2-7, with 11 bases matching TRBD1. The CDR3 contains 14 residues. The V and J ends lost 7 bases and 2 bases, in that order; junction bases with no gene match: 4.

This clonotype was recorded at least ten times. The chain carries TRBV11-2 and TRBJ2-1; D not resolved. The CDR3 is 14 amino acids. The V end lost 0 bases, the J end lost 7 bases, and 10 bases lay between the germline ends. Germline-derived CDR1 and CDR2 are SGHAT and FQNNGV. The CDR3, as DNA: TGTGCCAGCAGCTTAGAGGCAGGTTGGAATGAGCAGTTCTTC. It is translated as CASSLEAGWNEQFF. Based on the CDR3 plus reference TRBV11-2 and TRBJ2-1, the full variable domain is EAGVAQSPRYKIIEKRQSVAFWCNPISGHATLYWYQQILGQGPKLLIQFQNNGVVDDSQLPKDRFSAERLKGVDSTLKIQPAKLEDSAVYLCASSLEAGWNEQFFGPGTRLTVL.

This clonotype was seen more than once but under ten times. The genes are TRBV10-2 and TRBJ2-1, with 13 bases lining up with TRBD2. The trim removed 7 bases at V and 9 bases at J, leaving 6 bases unmatched. CDR1 is WSHSY, CDR2 SAAADI, per germline. This CDR3 spans 14 amino acids. The DNA of the CDR3 is TGCGCCAGCATGTTGGGACTAGCGGGAACTGAGCAGTTCTTC. Its translation is CASMLGLAGTEQFF.

Remarks on this clonotype: A read error may be the cause here, since a much bigger clone is one base away. V and J are TRBV11-3 and TRBJ2-7; D is undetermined. The CDR3 extends over 13 amino acids. V was shortened by 5 bases and J by 7 bases, with 15 bases between the two germline ends. Germline V gene lookup returns CDR1 SGHNT and CDR2 YENEEA. This CDR3 reads CASSATYREEQYF. The DNA for the CDR3 is TGTGCCAGCAGCGCGACCTACAGAGAGGAGCAGTACTTC.